These 19 T cell receptor beta chains were sequenced from one sample in a study of T-cell memory formation after mild COVID-19. Using its own MiXCR run on the 5' RACE reads, TCRdb lists one record per CDR3 protein. Among over 300,000 distinct CDR3 sequences, 20% to 25% were seen once, and the ten largest hold 20% to 25%. Source material: PBMCs or a T cell subset sorted from them (not recorded which). The receptors were sampled from a man between 18 and 29 years old who had mild COVID-19 (a few samples of this study predate the infection). Cell type and time point are not known.

This clonotype was counted between two and nine times. DNA of the CDR3: TGTGCCAGCAGCGACATAAACATCGAGAACACTGAAGCTTTCTTT. Encoded protein: CASSDINIENTEAFF. This rearrangement joins TRBV7-2 to TRBJ1-1; no definite D call. The germline V and J ends were trimmed by 5 bases and 1 base, with 14 bases remaining between them. Per germline, CDR1 SGHTA and CDR2 FQGNSA. The CDR3 loop spans 15 amino acids.

This clonotype was seen only a few times. The J gene is TRBJ1-6, the V gene TRBV6-5; unclear D gene. In germline, CDR1 is MNHEY, CDR2 SVGAGI. V lost 4 bases and J 2 bases, leaving 12 bases between the germline ends. This CDR3 is 16 amino acids long. The DNA for the CDR3 is TGTGCCAGCAGTTCAACAGCTCTGCCCTATAATTCACCCCTCCACTTT. It codes for CASSSTALPYNSPLHF.

This clonotype has only a few counts. V is TRBV18 and J is TRBJ2-7; D perhaps matches TRBD1 (5 bases). The V end lost 0 bases, the J end lost 3 bases, and 6 bases lay between the germline ends. Germline CDR1 and CDR2: KGHSH and LQKENI. The CDR3 has 13 amino acids. The CDR3: CASSPPGHYEQYF. The DNA of the CDR3 is TGTGCCAGCTCACCACCCGGACACTACGAGCAGTACTTC.

This clonotype appeared a few times. This chain uses TRBV7-9 with TRBJ1-2, with D possibly TRBD1 on 6 matching bases. Deletions cut 3 bases from V and 4 bases from J, with 9 bases between. The CDR3 spans 13 residues. Per the germline V gene, CDR1 is SEHNR and CDR2 is FQNEAQ (reference sequence). The CDR3 bases are TGTGCCAGCAGCTTGCTGACAGGCTATGGCTACACCTTC. The encoded protein is CASSLLTGYGYTF.

Only a few counts were recorded for this clonotype. The chain is built from TRBV24-1 and TRBJ1-5; D gene unclear. The CDR3 totals 14 residues. Per the germline V gene, CDR1 is KGHDR and CDR2 is SFDVKD. Trimming took off 1 base at V and 1 base at J, with 4 bases between the two ends. CDR3 in DNA: TGTGCCACCAGTGATTTATTCAGCAATCAGCCCCAGCATTTT. Translation: CATSDLFSNQPQHF.

The CDR3 region is CASSLITPPNYGYTF. The CDR3, as DNA: TGTGCCAGCAGTTTAATCACTCCCCCTAACTATGGCTACACCTTC. The rearrangement joins TRBV6-5 to TRBJ1-2; D call uncertain. V lost 4 bases, J lost 0 bases, and 12 bases lay in between. Germline V gene data show CDR1 as MNHEY and CDR2 as SVGAGI. This CDR3 comprises 15 residues.

This clonotype has ten or more counts. V is TRBV2 and J is TRBJ1-2; 9 nucleotides agree with TRBD1. Germline V CDR1 and CDR2: SNHLY, FYNNEI. J lost 1 base, V lost 5 bases, and 8 bases had no gene match. The CDR3 contains 16 residues. CDR3 nucleotides: TGTGCCAGCAGTACACCCGGGACAGGGATTAACTATGGCTACACCTTC. Its protein is CASSTPGTGINYGYTF.

V usage is TRBV5-6 and J usage is TRBJ2-7; a weak D match, TRBD2 (6 bases). The CDR3 has 15 amino acids. V gave up 4 bases and J gave up 4 bases, with 18 bases separating them. CDR1 and CDR2 from the germline V gene are SGHDT and YYEEEE. The CDR3 reads CASSRGRRGGYEQYF. The CDR3 DNA is TGTGCCAGCAGCCGAGGCCGGAGGGGAGGATACGAGCAGTACTTC.

This clonotype was observed many times. The rearrangement links TRBV4-2 to TRBJ2-3; D gene ambiguous. This CDR3 is built from 15 residues. Between the trimmed V and J ends, which lost 0 bases and 4 bases, there was a span of 11 bases. CDR1 is LGHNA and CDR2 is YNFKEQ in the germline V gene. CDR3 sequence: CASSQDLLISDTQYF. CDR3 in DNA: TGTGCCAGCAGCCAAGACCTCCTTATATCAGATACGCAGTATTTT.

V usage is TRBV6-6 and J usage is TRBJ2-5; D is possibly TRBD1 or TRBD2 (6 bases each). The germline V gene encodes CDR1 MNHNY and CDR2 SVGAGI (reference sequence). V was cut by 7 bases and J by 5 bases, with 14 bases left in between. The CDR3 is made up of 13 amino acids. The CDR3 coding sequence is TGTGCCAGCAACGTACAGGGACTTGAGACCCAGTACTTC. Protein: CASNVQGLETQYF.

This chain links TRBV7-3 with TRBJ2-4; D unresolved. Trimming removed 10 bases at V and 5 bases at J, with 15 bases between. CDR1 is SGHTA and CDR2 is FQGTGA in the germline V gene. The CDR3 is 13 amino acids. The CDR3 protein is CATAVLSENIQYF. CDR3 bases: TGTGCCACGGCAGTTCTATCCGAAAACATTCAGTACTTC.

In this sample, this clonotype turned up a few times. The V call is TRBV5-1, the J call TRBJ1-2; D might be TRBD1 (6 bases). The CDR3 is 14 amino acids. From germline, CDR1 is SGHRS and CDR2 YFSETQ. V was clipped by 6 bases and J by 4 bases, with 16 bases between them. CDR3 amino acids: CASKNQQGSYGYTF. In nucleotides, the CDR3 is TGCGCCAGCAAGAACCAGCAGGGGTCCTATGGCTACACCTTC.

The rearrangement links TRBV4-1 to TRBJ2-6; D remains unclear. Between the trimmed V and J ends, which lost 0 bases and 2 bases, there was a span of 8 bases. CDR3 length: 16 residues. Germline loops: CDR1 MGHRA, CDR2 YSYEKL. CDR3 coding DNA: TGCGCCAGCAGCCAAGATCTCACGCCTGGGGCCAACGTCCTGACTTTC. Its protein is CASSQDLTPGANVLTF.

The chain links TRBV5-1 to TRBJ1-6; D may be TRBD1 (5 bases). This CDR3 spans 14 amino acids. V lost 4 bases and J lost 6, with 11 bases in between. Germline V CDR1 and CDR2: SGHRS, YFSETQ. CDR3 DNA: TGCGCCAGCAGCCTGCAGGGAACTAATTCACCCCTCCACTTT. This gives the protein CASSLQGTNSPLHF.

The chain couples TRBV6-5 to TRBJ1-2; tentatively, D is TRBD1 (6 bases). The V gene lost 6 bases and the J gene lost 5 bases, with 13 bases spanning the gap. This CDR3 has 13 amino acids. The germline V gene has CDR1 MNHEY and CDR2 SVGAGI. The chain's CDR3 is CASRRQGFYGYTF. CDR3 DNA sequence: TGTGCCAGCAGACGCCAGGGGTTTTATGGCTACACCTTC.

This clonotype was observed a handful of times. The V call is TRBV7-9, the J call TRBJ2-3; 7 bases are shared with TRBD2. In germline, CDR1 is SEHNR, CDR2 FQNEAQ (reference sequence). This CDR3 region has 14 residues. With V trimmed by 3 bases and J by 4 bases, 4 bases remained unmatched. The CDR3, as DNA: TGTGCCAGCAGCTTGGCCCGGGGGGCAGATACGCAGTATTTT. This translates into CASSLARGADTQYF. Full variable domain (missing parts from reference TRBV7-9 and TRBJ2-3): DTGVSQNPRHKITKRGQNVTFRCDPISEHNRLYWYRQTLGQGPEFLTYFQNEAQLEKSRLLSDRFSAERPKGSFSTLEIQRTEQGDSAMYLCASSLARGADTQYFGPGTRLTVL.

The chain joins TRBV6-1 to TRBJ1-1, with a tentative D call TRBD1 (6 bases). CDR3 size: 15 residues. Germline CDR1 MNHNS, CDR2 SASEGT. V dropped 0 bases and J dropped 4 bases, with 12 bases sitting between them. The chain's CDR3 is CASSEAWTDGTEAFF. The DNA for the CDR3 is TGTGCCAGCAGTGAAGCGTGGACAGACGGCACTGAAGCTTTCTTT.

This rearrangement joins TRBV28 to TRBJ1-5, with D uncertain. The germline gives CDR1 MDHEN, CDR2 SYDVKM. Trimming stripped 0 bases from V and 4 bases from J, with 7 bases between. This CDR3 has 14 amino acids. This chain's CDR3 is CASSLWQQNQPQHF. Here the CDR3 DNA reads TGTGCCAGCAGTTTATGGCAGCAAAATCAGCCCCAGCATTTT.

This clonotype appeared many times. The chain uses TRBV7-9 and TRBJ2-3; D perhaps matches TRBD1 (7 bases). The CDR3 consists of 15 residues. Looked up from germline, CDR1 is SEHNR and CDR2 is FQNEAQ (reference sequence). The V end was cut by 3 bases, the J end by 2 bases, with 12 bases between. Written as DNA, the CDR3 is TGTGCCAGCAGCTTCCCAGGGGGGAACACAGATACGCAGTATTTT. It is translated as CASSFPGGNTDTQYF.